The clone carrying this T cell receptor beta chain was picked up one time. V was clipped by 5 bases and J by 3 bases, with 20 bases between them. Per the germline V gene, CDR1 is LNHDA and CDR2 is SQIVND (reference sequence). The CDR3 is 16 residues long. This sample was taken from a study of radiotherapy plus CTLA-4 blockade in lung cancer. Profiled with immunoSEQ multiplex PCR; TCRdb holds only in-frame clones, not every one. In the table there are about 90,000 clones, about 85% of which are singletons. V is TRBV19 and J is TRBJ2-7; possible D gene TRBD1, 6 bases. The sample in question was peripheral blood, obtained from a patient treated with radiotherapy plus ipilimumab. The clonotype was recovered from a human donor with non-small cell lung cancer that progressed on radiotherapy plus ipilimumab. For the CDR3, the DNA is TGTGCCAGTAGTGGATTCAGGGGACCCACCCTCTACGAGCAGTACTTC. Its translation is CASSGFRGPTLYEQYF.